The sequence of this T cell receptor (beta chain) was determined in a study of cytomegalovirus exposure and HLA in healthy donors. PCR amplification relied on 60 Vbeta primers (plus 13 Jbeta primers). Generated by immunoSEQ multiplex PCR, the TCRdb table keeps only in-frame clones and is missing some. Here the sample spans 100,000 to 120,000 clones, around 86% being singletons. Nominal health characterized the donors when sampled, though unrecorded immune exposures were likely. This clonotype originated in a man aged 40-49 years in good health and CMV-seronegative. Input material: PBMCs.

In DNA, the CDR3 is TGTGCCAGCAGGCGCGGGGGGTACAATGAGCAGTTCTTC. Residues: CASRRGGYNEQFF. V is TRBV27 and J is TRBJ2-1; 8 bases are a match to TRBD2. Germline V gives CDR1 MNHEY, CDR2 SMNVEV (reference sequence). CDR3 size: 13 residues. Trimming took 6 bases from V and 4 from J; bases not matched to a gene: 2.